This is a list of T cell receptor beta chains from one sample in a study of vaccination and CD4 T cells after COVID-19. Their antigen targets remain unknown. TCRdb used MiXCR to reprocess the PCR reads, holding one entry per CDR3 protein. This table has some 9,200 distinct CDR3 sequences, around 35% appearing once. The sequenced sample was CD4+ T cells from blood, cultured in vitro. These receptors were collected from a human donor in good health. CDR3s include the opening cysteine and the closing phenylalanine or tryptophan. The D gene is left open where the match is weak. Some rows have no size entry. The others give once, few or many, or a class for an expanded clone.

>-|TRBV4-2|TRBD2|TRBJ2-7
CASSQDVKREVYEQYF
TGTGCCAGCAGCCAAGATGTCAAGCGGGAGGTCTACGAGCAGTACTTC
>medium-sized|TRBV21-1|-|TRBJ1-1
CASSKAIRAPEAFF
TGTGCCAGCAGCAAAGCAATACGGGCCCCTGAAGCTTTCTTT
>-|TRBV18|TRBD1|TRBJ2-3
CASSPQGARRDGTDTQYF
TGTGCCAGCTCACCACAGGGGGCGCGACGGGATGGGACAGATACGCAGTATTTT
>-|TRBV4-1|-|TRBJ1-1
CASSQDPGPMNTEAFF
TGCGCCAGCAGCCAAGATCCGGGCCCCATGAACACTGAAGCTTTCTTT
>-|TRBV11-2|-|TRBJ2-5
CASSLAHLRETQYF
TGTGCCAGCAGCTTAGCGCATCTCCGGGAGACCCAGTACTTC
>few|TRBV4-3|-|TRBJ1-2
CASSQEGSYGYTF
TGCGCCAGCAGCCAAGAGGGTAGCTATGGCTACACCTTC
>-|TRBV6-2/TRBV6-3|-|TRBJ2-2
CASSYTPGGELFF
TGTGCCAGCAGTTACACCCCCGGCGGGGAGCTGTTTTTT
>few|TRBV27|-|TRBJ1-1
CASSRNRDVTEAFF
TGTGCCAGCAGTCGAAACAGGGATGTCACTGAAGCTTTCTTT
>-|TRBV2|-|TRBJ1-5
CASSENSGNQPQHF
TGTGCCAGCAGTGAAAATAGTGGCAATCAGCCCCAGCATTTT
>-|TRBV4-3|-|TRBJ1-3
CASSQGGGNTIYF
TGCGCCAGCAGCCAAGGGGGGGGAAACACCATATATTTT
>few|TRBV19|-|TRBJ2-3
CASSTRPTPRSTDTQYF
TGTGCCAGTAGTACCCGGCCAACCCCAAGAAGCACAGATACGCAGTATTTT
>few|TRBV30|TRBD1|TRBJ1-2
CAWRMGQGVDYGYTF
TGTGCCTGGAGAATGGGACAGGGAGTAGACTATGGCTACACCTTC
>few|TRBV20-1|TRBD2|TRBJ2-7
CSARPGLAGVYEQYF
TGCAGTGCTAGACCCGGACTAGCGGGAGTCTACGAGCAGTACTTC
>-|TRBV6-1|-|TRBJ2-6
CASSEVRGAGANVLTF
TGTGCCAGCAGTGAAGTCCGGGGGGCCGGGGCCAACGTCCTGACTTTC
>-|TRBV15|-|TRBJ1-1
CATSRNDGGDTEAFF
TGTGCCACCAGCAGAAACGATGGGGGAGACACTGAAGCTTTCTTT
>few|TRBV7-9|-|TRBJ1-1
CASSLRTRNTEAFF
TGTGCCAGCAGCCTTCGGACCCGGAACACTGAAGCTTTCTTT
>few|TRBV15|TRBD2|TRBJ2-7
CATSRGLAGGFYEQYF
TGTGCCACCAGCAGGGGACTAGCGGGAGGATTCTACGAGCAGTACTTC
>few|TRBV28|-|TRBJ2-7
CASRETASYEQYF
TGTGCCAGCAGGGAGACAGCCTCCTACGAGCAGTACTTC
>once|TRBV4-2|-|TRBJ2-5
CASSQEPSRSETQYF
TGTGCCAGCAGCCAGGAACCTAGTAGGTCGGAGACCCAGTACTTC
>-|TRBV27|-|TRBJ1-6
CASSLTDNSPLHF
TGTGCCAGCAGTTTGACAGATAATTCACCCCTCCACTTT
>few|TRBV6-2/TRBV6-3|TRBD2|TRBJ2-7
CASGLGLAGAQYF
TGTGCCAGCGGACTTGGACTAGCGGGAGCACAATACTTC
>-|TRBV4-1|-|TRBJ1-2
CASSHALVLENPSNYGYTF
TGCGCCAGCAGCCACGCTCTTGTACTGGAGAATCCCTCTAACTATGGCTACACCTTC
>-|TRBV6-1|TRBD2|TRBJ2-1
CASSEVAGGAYNEQFF
TGTGCCAGCAGTGAAGTGGCGGGGGGAGCCTACAATGAGCAGTTCTTC
>-|TRBV19|TRBD1|TRBJ2-3
CASSTGQVINTDTQYF
TGTGCCAGTAGTACCGGACAGGTTATCAACACAGATACGCAGTATTTT
>few|TRBV12-1|-|TRBJ2-2
CASSLWTINTGELFF
TGTGCCAGCAGCTTATGGACGATAAACACCGGGGAGCTGTTTTTT
>-|TRBV25-1|TRBD1|TRBJ2-7
CASSPHLDRERTYEQYF
TGTGCCAGCAGTCCTCACCTGGACAGGGAGAGGACCTACGAGCAGTACTTC
>-|TRBV28|-|TRBJ1-2
CASMGGRNYGYTF
TGTGCCAGCATGGGGGGCAGAAACTATGGCTACACCTTC
>-|TRBV27|-|TRBJ2-5
CASSSLGVGETQYF
TGTGCCAGTTCCTCGCTGGGGGTAGGGGAGACCCAGTACTTC
>few|TRBV20-1|TRBD2|TRBJ2-3
CSARASGRDTQYF
TGCAGTGCTAGGGCCAGCGGGAGAGATACGCAGTATTTT
>-|TRBV6-2/TRBV6-3|-|TRBJ1-2
CASSFSQQGRDYGYTF
TGTGCCAGCAGTTTCAGCCAACAGGGACGGGACTATGGCTACACCTTC
>-|TRBV29-1|TRBD1|TRBJ1-1
CSGKGGWGMNTEAFF
TGCAGCGGTAAAGGGGGCTGGGGGATGAACACTGAAGCTTTCTTT
>-|TRBV5-4|-|TRBJ2-5
CASSLGQFQETQYF
TGTGCCAGCAGCTTGGGACAATTCCAAGAGACCCAGTACTTC
>-|TRBV4-1|TRBD2|TRBJ2-1
CASSQAQAGAPYNEQFF
TGCGCCAGCAGCCAGGCTCAAGCGGGAGCACCCTACAATGAGCAGTTCTTC
>-|TRBV20-1|TRBD2|TRBJ2-3
CSAMTSGILDTQYF
TGCAGTGCTATGACTAGCGGAATTCTAGATACGCAGTATTTT
>-|TRBV27|-|TRBJ2-7
CASRNTGTPSYEQYF
TGTGCCAGCAGGAACACAGGGACCCCCTCCTACGAGCAGTACTTC
>-|TRBV21-1|-|TRBJ2-1
CASSKNDRHNEQFF
TGTGCCAGCAGCAAAAACGACAGACACAATGAGCAGTTCTTC
>few|TRBV24-1|-|TRBJ2-3
CATSFDYTQYF
TGTGCCACCAGCTTCGACTATACGCAGTATTTT
>-|TRBV28|-|TRBJ1-2
CASSSPGAANYGYTF
TGTGCCAGCAGTTCCCCAGGGGCGGCTAACTATGGCTACACCTTC
>few|TRBV27|TRBD2|TRBJ2-7
CASGGGAYEQYF
TGTGCCAGCGGCGGGGGGGCATACGAGCAGTACTTC
>-|TRBV7-9|TRBD1|TRBJ1-2
CASSLEGAQNYGYTF
TGTGCCAGCAGCTTAGAGGGGGCCCAAAACTATGGCTACACCTTC
>few|TRBV15|TRBD1|TRBJ1-1
CATSRARDRAFF
TGTGCCACCAGCAGAGCTAGGGACAGGGCTTTCTTT
>few|TRBV19|-|TRBJ1-5
CASRTVSGGNQPQHF
TGTGCCAGTAGGACTGTGTCAGGGGGCAATCAGCCCCAGCATTTT